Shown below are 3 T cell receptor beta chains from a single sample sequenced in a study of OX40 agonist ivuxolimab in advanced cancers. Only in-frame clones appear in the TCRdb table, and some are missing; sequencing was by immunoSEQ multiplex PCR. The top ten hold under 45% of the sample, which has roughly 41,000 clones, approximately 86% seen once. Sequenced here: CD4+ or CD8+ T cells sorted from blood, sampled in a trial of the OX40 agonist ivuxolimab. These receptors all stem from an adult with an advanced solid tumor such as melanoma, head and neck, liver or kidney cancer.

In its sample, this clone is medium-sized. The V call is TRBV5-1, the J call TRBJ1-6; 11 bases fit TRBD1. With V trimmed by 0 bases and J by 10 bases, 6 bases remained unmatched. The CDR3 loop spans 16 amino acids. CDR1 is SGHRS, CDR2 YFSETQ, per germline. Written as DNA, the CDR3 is TGCGCCAGCAGCTTGGATGGACAGGGGGCTCTATCACCCCTCCACTTT. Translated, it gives CASSLDGQGALSPLHF. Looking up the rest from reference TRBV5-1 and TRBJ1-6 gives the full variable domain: KAGVTQTPRYLIKTRGQQVTLSCSPISGHRSVSWYQQTPGQGLQFLFEYFSETQRNKGNFPGRFSGRQFSNSRSEMNVSTLELGDSALYLCASSLDGQGALSPLHFGNGTRLTVT.

This chain's CDR3 is CASSVDPLEDSYEQYF. CDR3 bases: TGTGCCAGCAGCGTGGACCCACTAGAGGATTCCTACGAGCAGTACTTC. The chain couples TRBV9 to TRBJ2-7; D may be TRBD2 (5 bases). V gave up 2 bases and J gave up 1 base, with 16 bases separating them. Germline CDR1 reads SGDLS; CDR2 reads YYNGEE. CDR3 length equals 16 residues.

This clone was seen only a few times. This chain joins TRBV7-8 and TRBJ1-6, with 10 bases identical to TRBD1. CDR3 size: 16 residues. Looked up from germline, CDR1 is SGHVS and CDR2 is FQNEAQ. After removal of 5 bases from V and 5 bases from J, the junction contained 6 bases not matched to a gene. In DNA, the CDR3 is TGTGCCAGCAGCGCCCTGGGACAGGGGAATAATTCACCCCTCCACTTT. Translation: CASSALGQGNNSPLHF.